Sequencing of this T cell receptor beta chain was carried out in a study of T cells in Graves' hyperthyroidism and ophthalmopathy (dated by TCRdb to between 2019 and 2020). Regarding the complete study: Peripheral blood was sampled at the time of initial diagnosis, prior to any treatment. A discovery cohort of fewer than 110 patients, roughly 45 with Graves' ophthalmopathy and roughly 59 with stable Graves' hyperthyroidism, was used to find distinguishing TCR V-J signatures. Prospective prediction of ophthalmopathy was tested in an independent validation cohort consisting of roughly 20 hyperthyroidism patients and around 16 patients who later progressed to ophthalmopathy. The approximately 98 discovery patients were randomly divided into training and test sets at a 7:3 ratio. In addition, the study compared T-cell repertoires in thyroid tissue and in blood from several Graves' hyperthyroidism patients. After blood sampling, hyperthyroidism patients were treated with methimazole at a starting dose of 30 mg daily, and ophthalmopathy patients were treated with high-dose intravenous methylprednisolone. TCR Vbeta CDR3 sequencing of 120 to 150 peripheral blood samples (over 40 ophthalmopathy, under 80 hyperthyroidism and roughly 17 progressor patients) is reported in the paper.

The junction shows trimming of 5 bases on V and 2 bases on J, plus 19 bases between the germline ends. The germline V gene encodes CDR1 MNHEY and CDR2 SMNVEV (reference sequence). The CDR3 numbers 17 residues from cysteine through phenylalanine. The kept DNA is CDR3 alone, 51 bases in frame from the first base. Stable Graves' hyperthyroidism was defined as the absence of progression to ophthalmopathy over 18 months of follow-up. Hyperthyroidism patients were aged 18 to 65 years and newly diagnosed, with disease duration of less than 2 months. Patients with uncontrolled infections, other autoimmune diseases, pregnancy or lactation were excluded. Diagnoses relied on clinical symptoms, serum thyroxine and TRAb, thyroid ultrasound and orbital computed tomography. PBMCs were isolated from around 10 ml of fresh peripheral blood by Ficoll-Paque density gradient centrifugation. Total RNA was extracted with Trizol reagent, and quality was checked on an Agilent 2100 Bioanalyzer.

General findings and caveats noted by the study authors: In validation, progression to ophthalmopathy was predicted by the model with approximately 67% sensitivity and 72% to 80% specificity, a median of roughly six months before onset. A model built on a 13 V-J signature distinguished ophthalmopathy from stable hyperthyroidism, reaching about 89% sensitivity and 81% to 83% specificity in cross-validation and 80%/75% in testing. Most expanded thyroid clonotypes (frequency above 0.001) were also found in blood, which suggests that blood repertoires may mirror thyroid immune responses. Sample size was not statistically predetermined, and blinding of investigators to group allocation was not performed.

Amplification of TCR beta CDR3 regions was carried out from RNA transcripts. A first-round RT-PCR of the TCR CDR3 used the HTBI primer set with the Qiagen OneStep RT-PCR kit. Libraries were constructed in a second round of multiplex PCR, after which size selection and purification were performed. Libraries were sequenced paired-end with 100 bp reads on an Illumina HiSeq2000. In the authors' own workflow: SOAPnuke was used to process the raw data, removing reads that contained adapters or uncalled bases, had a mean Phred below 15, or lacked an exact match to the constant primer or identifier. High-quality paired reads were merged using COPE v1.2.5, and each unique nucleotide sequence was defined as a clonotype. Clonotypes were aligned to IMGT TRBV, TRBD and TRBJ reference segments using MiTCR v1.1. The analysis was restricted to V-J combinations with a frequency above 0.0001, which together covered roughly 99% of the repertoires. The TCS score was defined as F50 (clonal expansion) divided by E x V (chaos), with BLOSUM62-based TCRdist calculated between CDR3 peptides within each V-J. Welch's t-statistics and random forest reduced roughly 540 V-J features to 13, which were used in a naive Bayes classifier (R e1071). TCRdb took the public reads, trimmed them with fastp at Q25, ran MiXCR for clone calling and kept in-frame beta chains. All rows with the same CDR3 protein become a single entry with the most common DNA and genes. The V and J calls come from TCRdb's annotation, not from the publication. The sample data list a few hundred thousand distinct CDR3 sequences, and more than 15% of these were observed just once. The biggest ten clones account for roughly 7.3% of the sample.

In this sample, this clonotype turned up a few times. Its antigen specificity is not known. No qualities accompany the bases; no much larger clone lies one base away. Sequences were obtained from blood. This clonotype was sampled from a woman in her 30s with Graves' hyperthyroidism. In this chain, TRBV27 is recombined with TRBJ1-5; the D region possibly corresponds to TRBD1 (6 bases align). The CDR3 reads CASSRTVGRRGNQPQHF. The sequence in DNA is TGTGCCAGCAGTCGGACAGTGGGCCGCAGGGGCAATCAGCCCCAGCATTTT.